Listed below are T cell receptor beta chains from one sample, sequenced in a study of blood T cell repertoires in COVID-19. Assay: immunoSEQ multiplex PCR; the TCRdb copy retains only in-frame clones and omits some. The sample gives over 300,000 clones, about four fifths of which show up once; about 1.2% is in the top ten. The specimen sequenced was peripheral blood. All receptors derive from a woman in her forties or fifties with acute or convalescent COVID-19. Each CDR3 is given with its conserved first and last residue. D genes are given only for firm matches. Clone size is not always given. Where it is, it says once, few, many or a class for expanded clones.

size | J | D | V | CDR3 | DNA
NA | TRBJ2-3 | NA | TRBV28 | CASRLTRSTDTQYF | TGTGCCAGCAGATTAACTAGGAGCACAGATACGCAGTATTTT
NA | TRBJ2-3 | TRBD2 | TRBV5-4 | CASKGGGAVRTDTQYF | TGTGCCAGCAAGGGCGGGGGGGCTGTGAGAACAGATACGCAGTATTTT
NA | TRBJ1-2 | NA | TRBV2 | CASSPTDKRHGYTF | TGTGCCAGCAGTCCGACCGATAAGAGGCATGGCTACACCTTC
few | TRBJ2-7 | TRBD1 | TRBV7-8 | CASSAREGQIYEQYF | TGTGCCAGCAGCGCGAGAGAGGGACAGATCTACGAGCAGTACTTC
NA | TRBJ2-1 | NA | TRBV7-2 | CASSLGGPSGNEQFF | TGTGCCAGCAGCTTAGGGGGGCCTTCGGGTAATGAGCAGTTCTTC
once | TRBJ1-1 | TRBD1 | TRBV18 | CASSPPTGDQDTEAFF | TGTGCCAGCTCACCACCGACAGGGGATCAGGACACTGAAGCTTTCTTT
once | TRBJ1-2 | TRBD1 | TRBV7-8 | CASSGDRGLGYGYTF | TGTGCCAGCAGCGGTGACAGGGGGCTTGGCTATGGCTACACCTTC
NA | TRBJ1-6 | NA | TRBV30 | CAWAGIGDSPPHF | TGTGCCTGGGCTGGAATCGGGGATTCACCCCCCCACTTT
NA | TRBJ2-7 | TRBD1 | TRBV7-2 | CASSLGEPGTGPYEQYF | TGTGCCAGCAGCTTAGGGGAGCCCGGGACAGGGCCCTACGAGCAGTACTTC
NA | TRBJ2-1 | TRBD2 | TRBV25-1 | CASSESSGGPINEQFF | TGTGCCAGCAGTGAATCGAGCGGGGGGCCTATTAATGAGCAGTTCTTC
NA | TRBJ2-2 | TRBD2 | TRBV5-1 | CASSTRTSGANTGELFF | TGCGCCAGCAGCACTCGGACTAGCGGGGCGAACACCGGGGAGCTGTTTTTT
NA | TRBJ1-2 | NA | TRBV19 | CATRHSNYGYTF | TGTGCCACCCGACACTCTAACTATGGCTACACCTTC
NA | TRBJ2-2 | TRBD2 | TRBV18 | CASSPPRAGGNTGELFF | TGTGCCAGCTCACCACCGAGGGCGGGAGGGAACACCGGGGAGCTGTTTTTT
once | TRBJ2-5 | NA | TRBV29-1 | CSVENASQETQYF | TGCAGCGTTGAAAACGCCAGTCAAGAGACCCAGTACTTC
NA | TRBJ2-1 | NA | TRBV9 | CASSVVSGDEQFF | TGTGCCAGCAGCGTAGTTAGCGGCGATGAGCAGTTCTTC
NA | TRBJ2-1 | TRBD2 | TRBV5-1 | CASSPAVAGVNEQFF | TGCGCCAGCAGCCCCGCGGTAGCGGGAGTCAATGAGCAGTTCTTC
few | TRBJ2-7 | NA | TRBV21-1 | CASSKARSSGSFYEQYF | TGTGCCAGCAGCAAAGCGCGATCTAGCGGGAGCTTCTACGAGCAGTACTTC
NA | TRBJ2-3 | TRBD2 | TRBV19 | CASSKGLAASTDTQYF | TGTGCCAGTAGTAAGGGACTAGCGGCTAGCACAGATACGCAGTATTTT
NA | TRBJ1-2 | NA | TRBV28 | CASSPTGLGSGYTF | TGTGCCAGCAGCCCCACGGGGTTAGGGAGCGGCTACACCTTC
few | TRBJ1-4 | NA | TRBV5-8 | CASSLAGGIGEKLFF | TGTGCCAGCAGCTTGGCCGGGGGTATAGGTGAAAAACTGTTTTTT
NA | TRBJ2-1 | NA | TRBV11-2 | CASTRGGLADSYNEQFF | TGTGCCAGCACCCGAGGCGGGCTAGCCGACTCCTACAATGAGCAGTTCTTC
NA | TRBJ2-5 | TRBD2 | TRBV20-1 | CSASTAGGPRETQYF | TGCAGTGCTAGTACAGCGGGAGGGCCGAGGGAGACCCAGTACTTC
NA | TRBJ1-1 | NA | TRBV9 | CASSAGATEAFF | TGTGCCAGCAGCGCAGGGGCGACTGAAGCTTTCTTT
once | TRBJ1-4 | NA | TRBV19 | CASSIGGGNPEKLFF | TGTGCCAGTAGTATAGGGGGGGGAAATCCTGAAAAACTGTTTTTT
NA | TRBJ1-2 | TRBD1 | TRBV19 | CASLEQGARDGYTF | TGTGCCAGTCTAGAACAGGGGGCGCGAGATGGCTACACCTTC